This T cell receptor beta chain was identified during a study of T cell changes during pregnancy in multiple sclerosis (dated by TCRdb to the late 2010s). For the wider study: The study looked at changes in the T cell repertoire across pregnancy in women with multiple sclerosis.

V trim: 0 bases; J trim: 5 bases; unmatched bases: 6. Measured from the cysteine to the phenylalanine, the CDR3 is 16 residues long. CDR3 DNA only is kept here, 48 bases in frame from base 1. Via the germline V gene, CDR1 is LGHNA and CDR2 YNFKEQ. As regards this clone: Which antigen it targets is not known. It has no much larger one-base neighbor in the sample; base qualities were not kept.

The library was obtained by the immunoSEQ multiplex PCR assay. TCRdb stores this immuneACCESS table with in-frame sequences only. Part of the clones is absent; in the studies checked, under half of the shortfall reflects unresolved V genes, and no reason is known for the rest. The sample table holds about 32,000 clones, of which approximately 89% were seen once. Over 9.5% of the sample lies in the top ten. This clonotype originated in a female donor with multiple sclerosis, enrolled in a pregnancy study. The V and J segments used are TRBV4-2 and TRBJ2-1, and TRBD1 aligns with 8 junction nucleotides. The starting material was CD8+ T cells from peripheral blood mononuclear cells, obtained in the second trimester of pregnancy. DNA sequence: TGTGCCAGCAGCCAAGAGAACAGGGGGAGGCACAATGAGCAGTTCTTC. It codes for CASSQENRGRHNEQFF.